The clone carrying this T cell receptor beta chain was detected a few times. The entry originates in a study of radiation and T cells in renal cell carcinoma. Time point meaning: blood 4 weeks post-SBRT, at nephrectomy. The treatment denotes: 15 Gy SBRT to primary tumor, nephrectomy 4 weeks later. Generated by immunoSEQ multiplex PCR, the TCRdb table keeps only in-frame clones and is missing some. This repertoire shows about 78,000 clones, 89% found once; its top ten account for more than 4.5%. Material: blood, obtained from a patient whose treatment included radiotherapy and nephrectomy. This sequence originates from a woman between 65 and 79 years old with renal cell carcinoma.

The CDR3 DNA reads TGTGCCAGCAGTGAAGGACAGGCCTTCTCCTACGAGCAGTACTTC. It yields the protein CASSEGQAFSYEQYF. This chain connects TRBV2 to TRBJ2-7; a weak D match, TRBD1 (6 bases). Deletions cut 1 base from V and 0 bases from J, with 10 bases between. Germline loops: CDR1 SNHLY, CDR2 FYNNEI. The CDR3 totals 15 residues.